Listed below are T cell receptor beta chains from one sample, sequenced in a study of blood T cell repertoires in COVID-19. Repertoires were generated with immunoSEQ multiplex PCR, while TCRdb's copy carries only in-frame clones and drops some. The table lists 450,000 to 600,000 clones, about nine tenths of them singletons, with around 0.64% in the top ten. The specimen sequenced was PBMCs or T cells enriched from blood (not recorded which). The receptors were sampled from a woman younger than 35 who had recovered from COVID-19. Both conserved end residues are trimmed from each CDR3.

>TRBV25-1|TRBJ1-4
ASSEYTGYNEKLF
>TRBV3-1/TRBV3-2|TRBJ2-3
ASSQGGVTDTQY
>TRBV10-2|TRBJ1-1
ATTVLMNTEAF
>TRBV19|TRBJ1-2
ASSPGTGYGYT
>TRBV6-5|TRBJ2-5
ASDRAFINQETQY
>TRBV2|TRBJ2-2
ASTLDRNTGELF
>TRBV28|TRBJ2-5
ASSLEAQETQY
>TRBV28|TRBJ1-6
ASSSQDSPLH
>TRBV2|TRBJ1-1
ASREEDTEAF
>TRBV6-5|TRBJ2-7
ASSLTGYEQY
>TRBV18|TRBJ2-7
ASSPSGTPGWEQY
>TRBV28|TRBJ1-6
ASSSVVRSYNSPLH
>TRBV2|TRBJ1-5
ASSEAGGIQPQH
>TRBV6-5|TRBJ1-1
ASNTGENTEAF
>TRBV29-1|TRBJ1-1
SVEAQLDTEAF
>TRBV30|TRBJ1-6
AWSAYKGQGGNSPLH